Shown below are 23 T cell receptor beta chains from a single sample sequenced in a study of cytomegalovirus exposure and HLA in healthy donors. With 60 Vbeta and 13 Jbeta primers, the PCR was carried out. Libraries were prepared by immunoSEQ multiplex PCR; TCRdb keeps only in-frame clonotypes and omits some of them. Among 95,000 to 150,000 clones listed, about three quarters were seen once. Sequenced: PBMCs. Receptors were obtained from a man aged 25-40 years in good health and CMV-seronegative.

The chain joins TRBV28 to TRBJ1-2; a possible D gene is TRBD1 (6 bases). Germline V gives CDR1 MDHEN, CDR2 SYDVKM. V lost 8 bases and J lost 4, with 14 bases in between. The CDR3 has 13 residues. CDR3 loop: CASSQGIPYGYTF. The CDR3 DNA is TGTGCCAGCTCCCAGGGGATCCCCTATGGCTACACCTTC.

V usage is TRBV5-6 and J usage is TRBJ1-5, with TRBD1 identical over 9 bases. CDR3 size: 15 residues. Germline V CDR1 and CDR2: SGHDT, YYEEEE. Trimming removed 3 bases from V and 7 bases from J; junction bases left unmatched: 8. The CDR3 sequence is CASSSVPGQGQPQHF. For the CDR3, the DNA is TGTGCCAGCAGCTCCGTCCCGGGACAGGGACAGCCCCAGCATTTT.

This sequence joins TRBV27 and TRBJ2-1; TRBD2 matches at 9 bases. The V gene end was trimmed by 10 bases and the J gene end by 9 bases; junction bases not matched to a gene: 19. CDR3 length: 16 residues. Germline V lookup: CDR1 MNHEY, CDR2 SMNVEV (reference sequence). The CDR3 region has the DNA TGTGCCACCCAACGCCTGGGGGTAGCGGGAGTAGGTGAGCAGTTCTTC. This translates into CATQRLGVAGVGEQFF.

The gene calls are TRBV7-8 and TRBJ2-5; possibly TRBD2 for D (6 bases). This CDR3 spans 13 amino acids. V lost 8 bases and J 0 bases, leaving 10 bases between the germline ends. CDR1 is SGHVS, CDR2 FQNEAQ, per germline. For the CDR3, the DNA is TGTGCCAGCTTTGCGGGGTACCAAGAGACCCAGTACTTC. Its protein is CASFAGYQETQYF.

The V and J genes are TRBV27 and TRBJ2-2, with 7 bases fitting TRBD1. With V trimmed by 6 bases and J by 1 base, 5 bases remained unmatched. The germline V gene has CDR1 MNHEY and CDR2 SMNVEV (reference sequence). The CDR3 totals 15 residues. The CDR3: CASRLGTVNTGELFF. CDR3 bases: TGTGCCAGCAGGCTAGGGACAGTGAACACCGGGGAGCTGTTTTTT.

A word on this clone: Other DNA sequences from this sample encode an identical CDR3 as well. The chain carries TRBV5-4 and TRBJ2-5, with D possibly matching TRBD2 (5 bases). This CDR3 has 15 residues. The V end lost 4 bases, the J end lost 4 bases, and 17 bases lay between the germline ends. Germline lookup yields CDR1 SGHNT and CDR2 YYREEE (reference sequence). CDR3 DNA: TGTGCCAGCAGCCTCATGGGCAGCGGAAGAGAGACCCAGTACTTC. Encoded protein: CASSLMGSGRETQYF.

The chain combines TRBV10-3 with TRBJ1-2; TRBD1 matches 7 bases. The ends lost 4 bases at V and 4 bases at J; junction bases unmatched: 6. The CDR3 loop spans 14 amino acids. CDR1 ENHRY and CDR2 SYGVKD come from the germline V gene. The CDR3 spells CAISGQGLTYGYTF. The CDR3 DNA reads as TGTGCCATCAGTGGACAGGGACTTACCTATGGCTACACCTTC.

The chain employs TRBV28 and TRBJ1-5; 7 bases match TRBD1. V gave up 5 bases and J gave up 0 bases; unmatched junction bases: 7. The germline gives CDR1 MDHEN, CDR2 SYDVKM. The CDR3 length is 16 residues. The CDR3 bases are TGTGCCAGCAGTCTTCCCGACAGGGCTAGCAATCAGCCCCAGCATTTT. Translated: CASSLPDRASNQPQHF.

The chain is built from TRBV7-9 and TRBJ2-5; unclear D gene. CDR1 SEHNR and CDR2 FQNEAQ come from the germline V gene (reference sequence). V lost 1 base to trimming and J lost 2 bases, with 8 bases between them. The CDR3 has 14 amino acids. CDR3 coding DNA: TGTGCCAGCAGCTTAGTGTCGCAGCAAGAGACCCAGTACTTC. This translates into CASSLVSQQETQYF.

The chain carries TRBV7-2 and TRBJ2-1; TRBD1 matches at 8 bases. Trimming took 4 bases from V and 3 from J; bases not matched to a gene: 5. The CDR3 sequence is 15 residues long. In germline, CDR1 is SGHTA, CDR2 FQGNSA. CDR3 DNA sequence: TGTGCCAGCAGCTATAGGACAGGGAGCTACAATGAGCAGTTCTTC. This sequence encodes CASSYRTGSYNEQFF. The full variable domain, completed using reference TRBV7-2 and TRBJ2-1, is GAGVSQSPSNKVTEKGKDVELRCDPISGHTALYWYRQSLGQGLEFLIYFQGNSAPDKSGLPSDRFSAERTGGSVSTLTIQRTQQEDSAVYLCASSYRTGSYNEQFFGPGTRLTVL.

The V and J genes are TRBV19 and TRBJ1-1; D may be TRBD1 (6 bases). The CDR3 runs to 11 residues. From germline, CDR1 is LNHDA and CDR2 SQIVND (reference sequence). V lost 5 bases and J lost 11, with 12 bases in between. The CDR3 sequence is CASSANREAFF. CDR3 nucleotide sequence: TGTGCCAGTAGTGCGAACAGGGAGGCTTTCTTT.

The J gene is TRBJ2-7, the V gene TRBV28, with D perhaps matching TRBD1 (6 bases). Germline CDR1 MDHEN, CDR2 SYDVKM. The V and J ends lost 2 bases and 2 bases respectively, with 13 bases between them. CDR3 size: 15 residues. The CDR3: CASSLGGPYTYEQYF. The CDR3 nucleotides are TGTGCCAGCAGTTTAGGGGGCCCTTATACCTACGAGCAGTACTTC.

CDR3 loop: CASSSRGRRQAFF. Written as DNA, the CDR3 is TGTGCCAGCAGCTCCCGGGGTAGGCGTCAGGCTTTCTTT. The V gene is TRBV7-9, the J gene TRBJ1-1; D gene uncertain. Between the trimmed V and J ends, which lost 4 bases and 11 bases, there was a span of 17 bases. This CDR3 contains 13 residues. The V gene's germline CDR1 is SEHNR and CDR2 FQNEAQ (reference sequence). Looking up the rest from reference TRBV7-9 and TRBJ1-1 gives the full variable domain: DTGVSQNPRHKITKRGQNVTFRCDPISEHNRLYWYRQTLGQGPEFLTYFQNEAQLEKSRLLSDRFSAERPKGSFSTLEIQRTEQGDSAMYLCASSSRGRRQAFFGQGTRLTVV.

This chain links TRBV6-6 with TRBJ1-5; D perhaps matches TRBD1 (6 bases). V lost 8 bases and J lost 2, with 13 bases in between. The germline V gene encodes CDR1 MNHNY and CDR2 SVGAGI (reference sequence). There are 14 residues in the CDR3. CDR3 sequence: CASCQQGGNQPQHF. CDR3 sequence (DNA): TGTGCCAGCTGCCAACAGGGAGGCAATCAGCCCCAGCATTTT.

The chain couples TRBV15 to TRBJ1-1; possible D gene TRBD1, 6 bases. The ends were cut back, 3 bases at V and 5 bases at J, with 16 bases in the middle. CDR3 size: 15 residues. Germline assignment: CDR1 LNHNV and CDR2 YYDKDF (reference sequence). The CDR3 reads CATSRGRQVETEAFF. The CDR3 DNA is TGTGCCACCAGCAGGGGAAGACAGGTTGAAACTGAAGCTTTCTTT.

The count of this clone is one. The chain uses TRBV7-8 and TRBJ2-3, with D tentatively TRBD2 (6 bases). CDR1 is SGHVS, CDR2 FQNEAQ, per germline. This CDR3 comprises 15 residues. Trimming stripped 1 base from V and 0 bases from J, with 8 bases between. This chain's CDR3 is CASSLDRGSTDTQYF. The CDR3 bases are TGTGCCAGCAGCTTAGATCGGGGGAGCACAGATACGCAGTATTTT.

This clone has a handful of counts. The V and J genes are TRBV5-1 and TRBJ1-4; D may be TRBD1 (6 bases). Germline loops: CDR1 SGHRS, CDR2 YFSETQ. The CDR3 has 15 amino acids. Trimming pared 2 bases from V and 7 bases from J, leaving 15 bases between. CDR3 nucleotides: TGCGCCAGCAGCTTTAAAGGGACAATGGGTGAAAAACTGTTTTTT. It yields the protein CASSFKGTMGEKLFF.

This clone was observed a handful of times. The V call is TRBV6-6, the J call TRBJ1-4; 7 bases are shared with TRBD1. Looked up from germline, CDR1 is MNHNY and CDR2 is SVGAGI (reference sequence). The CDR3 consists of 16 residues. V was pared by 2 bases and J by 10 bases, with 13 bases of the junction left unmatched. The CDR3 nucleotides are TGTGCCAGCAGTTACCCAACAGGGGCAGGCGGAGGAAAACTGTTTTTT. This encodes CASSYPTGAGGGKLFF.

V is TRBV2 and J is TRBJ2-7; 10 positions agree with TRBD2. Germline CDR1 SNHLY, CDR2 FYNNEI. V was clipped by 9 bases and J by 5 bases; unmatched bases: 10. This CDR3 spans 14 amino acids. CDR3 protein: CASLRQAGGNEQYF. CDR3 sequence (DNA): TGTGCCAGTCTAAGGCAAGCGGGAGGGAACGAGCAGTACTTC.

The rearrangement joins TRBV7-2 to TRBJ2-4, with D possibly TRBD1 on 6 matching bases. Germline V gene sequence: CDR1 SGHTA, CDR2 FQGNSA. V was cut by 1 base and J by 2 bases, with 9 bases left in between. The CDR3 spans 15 residues. The CDR3 bases are TGTGCCAGCAGCTTAGAGGGGACAACCAAAAACATTCAGTACTTC. Amino acids: CASSLEGTTKNIQYF.

The genes are TRBV6-5 and TRBJ2-7, with a weak D call TRBD1 (5 bases). Deletions cut 8 bases from V and 0 bases from J, with 14 bases between. This CDR3 is built from 14 residues. In germline, CDR1 is MNHEY, CDR2 SVGAGI. CDR3 coding DNA: TGTGCCAGCGGGGAACAGGAATACTCCTACGAGCAGTACTTC. Protein product: CASGEQEYSYEQYF.

The genes are TRBV28 and TRBJ1-1; D not resolved. Between the trimmed V and J ends, which lost 3 bases and 8 bases, there was a span of 7 bases. This CDR3 contains 11 residues. Germline loops: CDR1 MDHEN, CDR2 SYDVKM. The chain's CDR3 is CASSFVREAFF. DNA of the CDR3: TGTGCCAGCAGTTTCGTGCGGGAAGCTTTCTTT.

The rearrangement joins TRBV7-2 to TRBJ2-3; possible D gene TRBD1, 5 bases. The CDR3 runs 13 residues. Germline V lookup: CDR1 SGHTA, CDR2 FQGNSA. Trimming left V 3 bases short and J 3 bases short, with 7 bases between. CDR3 residues: CASSFSGTDTQYF. Here the CDR3 DNA reads TGTGCCAGCAGCTTCTCAGGGACAGATACGCAGTATTTT.